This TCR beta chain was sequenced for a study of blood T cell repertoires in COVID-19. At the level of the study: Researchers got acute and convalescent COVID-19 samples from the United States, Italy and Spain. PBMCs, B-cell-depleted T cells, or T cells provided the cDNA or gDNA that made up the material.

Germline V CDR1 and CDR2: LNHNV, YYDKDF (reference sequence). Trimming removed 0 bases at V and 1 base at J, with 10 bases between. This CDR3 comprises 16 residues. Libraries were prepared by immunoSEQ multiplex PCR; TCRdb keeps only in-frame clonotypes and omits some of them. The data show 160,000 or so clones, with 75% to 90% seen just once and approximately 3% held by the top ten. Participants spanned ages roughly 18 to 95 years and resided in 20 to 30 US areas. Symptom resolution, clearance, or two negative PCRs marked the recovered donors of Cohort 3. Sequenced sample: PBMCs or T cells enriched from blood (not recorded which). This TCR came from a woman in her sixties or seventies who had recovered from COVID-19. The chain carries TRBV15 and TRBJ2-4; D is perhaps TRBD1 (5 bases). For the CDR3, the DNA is TGTGCCACCAGCAGAGATCAGCCAGGGGCCAAAAACATTCAGTACTTC. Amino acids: CATSRDQPGAKNIQYF.